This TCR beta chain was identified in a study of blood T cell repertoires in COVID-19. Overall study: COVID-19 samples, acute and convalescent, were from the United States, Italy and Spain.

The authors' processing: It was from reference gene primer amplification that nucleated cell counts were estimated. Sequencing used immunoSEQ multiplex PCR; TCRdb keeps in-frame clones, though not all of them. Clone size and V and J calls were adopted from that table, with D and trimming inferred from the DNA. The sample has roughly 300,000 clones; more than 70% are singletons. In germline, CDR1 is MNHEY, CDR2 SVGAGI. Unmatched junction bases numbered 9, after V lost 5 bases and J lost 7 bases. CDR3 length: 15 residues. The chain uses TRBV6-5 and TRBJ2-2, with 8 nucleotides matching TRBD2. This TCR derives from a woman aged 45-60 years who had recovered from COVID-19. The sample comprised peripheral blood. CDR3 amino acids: CASSKSGRQGGELFF. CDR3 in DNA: TGTGCCAGCAGTAAGAGCGGGAGACAAGGCGGGGAGCTGTTTTTT.